This TCR beta chain appears in the sequencing data of a study of cytomegalovirus exposure and HLA in healthy donors. The germline CDR1 and CDR2 sequences are LNHDA and SQIVND (reference sequence). Trimming removed 7 bases from V and 0 bases from J, with 12 bases in between. There are 14 residues in the CDR3. Use of 60 Vbeta and 13 Jbeta primers characterized the PCR. Here immunoSEQ multiplex PCR was the method, and the copy in TCRdb shows in-frame clones only, minus some. The table lists 270,000 or so clones, 75% to 90% of them singletons. About this clone: Its antigen remains unknown.

Study-wide results and caveats: Likely technical artifact: a cluster of highly shared sequence variants. In an earlier analysis, in approximately 570 donors, most V segments appeared productive either ~87% or ~30% of the time.

This chain joins TRBV19 and TRBJ1-1; no firm D call. The TCR sequence derives from a middle-aged man in good health and CMV-seropositive. Sequencing was carried out using PBMCs. The CDR3 spells CASKPRNLNTEAFF. CDR3 bases: TGTGCCAGTAAACCCAGGAATCTGAACACTGAAGCTTTCTTT.